The present T cell receptor (beta chain) was sequenced within a study of a mutant IDH1 vaccine in newly diagnosed glioma. Turning to the study itself: Patients arrived already treated with radiotherapy, temozolomide, or both, most having had both. General observations from the study: Changes in the top peripheral T cell clonotypes seemingly had no bearing on pseudoprogression.

A remark on this clone: The antigen remains undetermined.

Profiling relied on immunoSEQ multiplex PCR, and the TCRdb table lists in-frame clones only, not all of them. Of some 87,000 clones listed, about four fifths are singletons. CDR1 and CDR2 from the germline V gene are MNHEY and SMNVEV (reference sequence). Trimming removed 8 bases from V and 9 bases from J, with 17 bases in between. The CDR3 extends over 14 amino acids. As for time point: baseline, week 1 (first vaccination visit). As to treatment: pre-vaccination baseline after standard-of-care therapy. The astrocytomas were IDH1-mutant, ATRX-negative, and WHO grade 3 or 4. The source material was PBMCs, sampled from a glioma patient treated with radiotherapy, temozolomide or both. The sequence came from a middle-aged man with glioma. The chain links TRBV27 to TRBJ1-6; D not certain. CDR3 DNA sequence: TGTGCCAGCGGACGGGCCAAGTCGGGTTCACCCCTCCACTTT. Its protein product is CASGRAKSGSPLHF.